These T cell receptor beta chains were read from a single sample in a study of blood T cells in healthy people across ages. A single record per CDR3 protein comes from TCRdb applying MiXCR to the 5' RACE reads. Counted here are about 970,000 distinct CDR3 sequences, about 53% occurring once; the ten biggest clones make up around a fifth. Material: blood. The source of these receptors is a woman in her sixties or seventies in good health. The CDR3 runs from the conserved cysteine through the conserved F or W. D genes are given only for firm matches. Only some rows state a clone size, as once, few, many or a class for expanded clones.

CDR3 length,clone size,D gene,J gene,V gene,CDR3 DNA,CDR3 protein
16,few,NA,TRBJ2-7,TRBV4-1,TGCGCCAGCAGCCTCCGGGACCCAAACCCTTGGGACGAGCAGTACTTC,CASSLRDPNPWDEQYF
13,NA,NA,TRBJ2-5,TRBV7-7,TGTGCCAGCAGCTTAGGGTTCCAAGGGACCCAGTACTTC,CASSLGFQGTQYF
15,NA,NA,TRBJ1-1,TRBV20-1,TGCAGTGCTAGAGATCCAGGGGTGGGAAAAACTGAAGTTTTCTTT,CSARDPGVGKTEVFF
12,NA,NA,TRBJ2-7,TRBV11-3,TGTGCCAGCAGCCGCCTTGGACACGAGCAGTACTTC,CASSRLGHEQYF
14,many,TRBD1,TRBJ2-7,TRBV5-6,TGTGCCAGCAGCTCACCGGGACAGCCCTACGAGCAGTACTTC,CASSSPGQPYEQYF
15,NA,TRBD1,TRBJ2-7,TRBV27,TGTGCCAGCAGTTTGTACGACAGGGCCTCCTACGAGCAGTACTTC,CASSLYDRASYEQYF
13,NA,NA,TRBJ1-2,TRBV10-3,TGTGCCATCAGGGAACAACTCAACTATGGCTACACCTTC,CAIREQLNYGYTF
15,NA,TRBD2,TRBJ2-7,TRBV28,TGTGCCAGCACCTTTGGCGGGAGGGCCTACAATGAGCAGTACTTC,CASTFGGRAYNEQYF
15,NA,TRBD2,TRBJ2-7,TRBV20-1,TGCAGTGCTCCCCCCTCTAGCGGGAATTACTACGAGCAGTACTTC,CSAPPSSGNYYEQYF
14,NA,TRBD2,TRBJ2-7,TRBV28,TGTGCCAGCAGTTTGTCCGGGACTAGCGGCGAGCAGTACTTC,CASSLSGTSGEQYF
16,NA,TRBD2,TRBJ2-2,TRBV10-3,TGTGCCATCAGTTCCCCCCAGCGGGAGGTCACCGGGGAGCTGTTTTTT,CAISSPQREVTGELFF
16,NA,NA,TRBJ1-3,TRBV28,TGTGCCAGCAACGGCAGGGAGGGGGGGCTTGGAAACACCATATATTTT,CASNGREGGLGNTIYF
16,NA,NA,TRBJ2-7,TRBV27,TGTGCCAGCAGTTTATCAAGAGGGACTTTCTCCTACGAGCAGTACTTC,CASSLSRGTFSYEQYF
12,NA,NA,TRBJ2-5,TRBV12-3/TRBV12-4,TGTGCCAGCAGTCCCTTAAGGTTTGAGCAGTACTTC,CASSPLRFEQYF
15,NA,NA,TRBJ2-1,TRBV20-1,TGCAGTGCTACCCTCCCCGGGCTCAGAGGCAATGAGCAGTTCTTC,CSATLPGLRGNEQFF
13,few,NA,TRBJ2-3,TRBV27,TGTGCCAGCAGTCGCCGGGATCGTGATACGCAGTATTTT,CASSRRDRDTQYF
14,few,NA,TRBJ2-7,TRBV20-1,TGCAGTGCCAAACCCGGTCTAGCCCCCTACGAGCAGTACTTC,CSAKPGLAPYEQYF
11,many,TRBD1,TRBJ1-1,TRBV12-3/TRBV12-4,TGTGCCAGCCGGACAGGATGGGAAGCTTTCTTT,CASRTGWEAFF
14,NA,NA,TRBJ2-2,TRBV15,TGTGCCACCAGCAGAGATCCCCACACCGGGGAGCTGTTTTTT,CATSRDPHTGELFF
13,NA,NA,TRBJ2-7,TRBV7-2,TGTGCCAGCAGCTCAACCCGGGGGTACGAGCAGTACTTC,CASSSTRGYEQYF
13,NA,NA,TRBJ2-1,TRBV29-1,TGCAGCGTTGAAGGGTGGGTAGACAATGAGCAGTTCTTC,CSVEGWVDNEQFF
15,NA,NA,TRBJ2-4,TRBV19,TGTGCCAGTAGTCCACCCGGAGGGCACAAAAACATTCAGTACTTC,CASSPPGGHKNIQYF